The present T cell receptor (beta chain) was sequenced within a study of T cells in Graves' hyperthyroidism and ophthalmopathy. V dropped 5 bases and J dropped 8; count of bases not matched to a gene: 11. This CDR3 has 16 amino acids. Notes on the study in general: Stable hyperthyroidism and ophthalmopathy were separated using 13 V-J signatures.

This clonotype was picked up many times. Its specificity is not known. There were TCR beta CDR3 regions amplified from RNA transcripts. The HTBI primer set served for first-round RT-PCR of the TCR CDR3. Using its own MiXCR run on the multiplex PCR reads, TCRdb lists one record per CDR3 protein. Of 460,000 or so distinct CDR3 sequences listed, roughly an eighth are singletons. The chain carries TRBV12-3 or TRBV12-4 and TRBJ2-2; 10 bases map to TRBD2. The TCR sequence derives from a woman younger than 35 with Graves' hyperthyroidism. Sequencing was done on a sample of blood. CDR3 bases: TGTGCCAGCAGTCCCCTTGGACTAGCGGTCATGGGGGAGCTGTTTTTT. Protein sequence: CASSPLGLAVMGELFF.